These T cell receptor beta chains were read from a single sample in a study of cytomegalovirus exposure and HLA in healthy donors. Method: immunoSEQ multiplex PCR; TCRdb's copy keeps in-frame clones and lacks some. The repertoire consists of 150,000 to 200,000 clones, with approximately 81% occurring once and the leading ten covering 3.8%. Sequenced material: PBMCs. Source of these receptors: a man aged 50-60 years in good health and CMV-seronegative. Both conserved end residues are part of each CDR3. D genes are given only for firm matches. Not all rows give a size; the values are once, few, many and, for expanded clones, a class.

cdr3_aa,cdr3_nt,d_call,j_call,clone_size,v_call
CASSQGQGMETQYF,TGTGCCAGCAGCCAAGGGCAGGGAATGGAGACCCAGTACTTC,NA,TRBJ2-5,NA,TRBV14
CASSYGTGVKNIQYF,TGTGCCAGCAGTTACGGGACAGGGGTCAAAAACATTCAGTACTTC,TRBD1,TRBJ2-4,NA,TRBV6-5
CASRDSLLVEQYF,TGTGCCAGCAGGGACAGCCTTCTCGTCGAGCAGTACTTC,NA,TRBJ2-7,NA,TRBV2
CSVGQGSSLGTQYF,TGCAGCGTGGGACAGGGGTCGAGCCTAGGTACGCAGTATTTT,TRBD1,TRBJ2-3,NA,TRBV29-1
CASSRQGSDTQYF,TGTGCCAGCTCACGACAGGGTTCAGATACGCAGTATTTT,TRBD1,TRBJ2-3,NA,TRBV18
CASSVWGLPNQPQHF,TGTGCCAGCAGCGTTTGGGGACTCCCCAATCAGCCCCAGCATTTT,NA,TRBJ1-5,once,TRBV5-5
CASSNSNGYTF,TGTGCCAGCTCAAATTCAAATGGCTACACCTTC,NA,TRBJ1-2,NA,TRBV18
CASSEEQGVSYEQYF,TGTGCCAGCAGTGAAGAGCAAGGGGTCTCCTACGAGCAGTACTTC,NA,TRBJ2-7,once,TRBV2
CASSKPGQIRGYTF,TGCGCCAGCAGCAAACCGGGACAGATCCGGGGCTACACCTTC,TRBD1,TRBJ1-2,NA,TRBV5-1
CASSLVTGNRAGELFF,TGTGCCAGCAGCTTAGTAACAGGGAATAGGGCCGGGGAGCTGTTTTTT,NA,TRBJ2-2,once,TRBV7-2
CASSLCREQYF,TGTGCCAGCAGCTTGTGCCGGGAGCAGTACTTC,NA,TRBJ2-7,NA,TRBV5-7
CSATGGRTGELFF,TGCAGCGCGACAGGGGGCAGGACCGGGGAGCTGTTTTTT,TRBD1,TRBJ2-2,NA,TRBV29-1
CAISSGGGLYNEQFF,TGTGCCATCAGTTCCGGGGGGGGGTTATACAATGAGCAGTTCTTC,TRBD2,TRBJ2-1,NA,TRBV10-3
CASSHPTGTGETQYF,TGTGCCAGCAGCCACCCGACAGGGACCGGCGAGACCCAGTACTTC,TRBD1,TRBJ2-5,NA,TRBV9
CASNHGGDANEKLFF,TGTGCCAGCAATCATGGAGGGGATGCTAATGAAAAACTGTTTTTT,NA,TRBJ1-4,once,TRBV27
CASTSYRDRQYGYTF,TGTGCCAGCACCAGTTACCGGGACAGGCAATATGGCTACACCTTC,TRBD1,TRBJ1-2,NA,TRBV11-2
CASSLAGTGNGYTF,TGTGCCAGCAGCTTAGCTGGGACAGGGAATGGCTACACCTTC,TRBD1,TRBJ1-2,NA,TRBV7-9
CAWGGQNYGYTF,TGTGCCTGGGGGGGCCAAAACTATGGCTACACCTTC,NA,TRBJ1-2,NA,TRBV30
CASSLRTGDTQYF,TGTGCCAGCAGTCTGCGGACAGGGGATACGCAGTATTTT,TRBD1,TRBJ2-3,NA,TRBV27
CATVDRASDTQYF,TGTGCCACCGTGGACAGGGCGTCGGATACGCAGTATTTT,TRBD1,TRBJ2-3,NA,TRBV19
CASSDRRNTEAFF,TGTGCCAGCAGCGATCGCAGGAACACTGAAGCTTTCTTT,NA,TRBJ1-1,NA,TRBV5-8
CASSLGGHSNQPQHF,TGCGCCAGCAGCTTGGGGGGCCATAGCAATCAGCCCCAGCATTTT,NA,TRBJ1-5,NA,TRBV5-1
CASTLVGLSYEQYF,TGTGCCAGCACCTTAGTCGGACTGTCCTACGAGCAGTACTTC,NA,TRBJ2-7,NA,TRBV7-9
CASSRSGTAGYTF,TGTGCCAGTAGTCGTTCCGGGACAGCCGGCTACACCTTC,TRBD1,TRBJ1-2,NA,TRBV19
CASRGQGDSGANVLTF,TGTGCCAGCAGGGGACAGGGAGACTCTGGGGCCAACGTCCTGACTTTC,TRBD1,TRBJ2-6,few,TRBV2
CASSRGAGGYTF,TGTGCCAGCAGCCGGGGGGCGGGTGGCTACACCTTC,NA,TRBJ1-2,NA,TRBV6-5
CASSFEYEQYF,TGTGCCAGCAGCTTTGAGTACGAGCAGTACTTC,NA,TRBJ2-7,NA,TRBV5-6
CASSLQGANSPLHF,TGTGCCAGCAGTTTACAGGGGGCTAATTCACCCCTCCACTTT,TRBD1,TRBJ1-6,few,TRBV25-1
CAISGGQSNSPLHF,TGTGCCATCAGCGGGGGACAGAGTAATTCACCCCTCCACTTT,TRBD1,TRBJ1-6,NA,TRBV10-3
CASSLLPGTSGGAGEQFF,TGCGCCAGCAGCTTGTTGCCCGGGACTAGCGGGGGGGCCGGTGAGCAGTTCTTC,TRBD2,TRBJ2-1,NA,TRBV5-1
CSSSLRPEGGHRETQYF,TGTTCCAGCAGCCTCCGTCCTGAGGGGGGGCACCGAGAGACCCAGTACTTC,NA,TRBJ2-5,NA,TRBV7-9
CASNQIAGADTQYF,TGCGCCAGCAATCAAATAGCGGGGGCAGATACGCAGTATTTT,TRBD2,TRBJ2-3,few,TRBV5-1
CASSPQALTEAFF,TGTGCCAGTAGTCCCCAGGCGCTGACTGAAGCTTTCTTT,NA,TRBJ1-1,NA,TRBV19
CASFHSGTGGQPQHF,TGTGCCAGCTTCCATAGCGGGACAGGGGGTCAGCCCCAGCATTTT,TRBD1,TRBJ1-5,NA,TRBV6-1